The entry below describes one T cell receptor (beta chain). Each subset's genomic DNA was split evenly across several immunoSEQ plates. In the authors' methods: For the immunoSEQ data, sequences were junction-only without quality scores, so filtering differed. TCRdb's table, derived via immunoSEQ multiplex PCR, lists solely in-frame clones and lacks some. The DNA gave D and trimming, while V, J and clone size come from that table. The data contain over a million clones, 95% to 99% of them singletons. Adults of Caucasian background living in Nashville, Tennessee made up all donors. Per the germline V gene, CDR1 is SGHTS and CDR2 is YDEGEE. Trimming removed 2 bases from V and 6 bases from J, with 9 bases in between. The CDR3 is made up of 12 amino acids. The sample originates from a study of shared clonotypes between healthy human individuals. Overall study: Per donor, CD8 memory used one plate, CD8 naive used two, CD4 memory used three and CD4 naive used three.

The origin of this receptor is a man aged 25-40 years in good health. Sequencing used naive CD4+ T cells sorted from blood. The subset denotes: CD45RA+ positively selected. J is TRBJ2-7 and V is TRBV5-8; D gene unclear. The CDR3 coding sequence is TGTGCCAGCAGCTTTACCCCACTCGAGCAGTACTTC. It codes for CASSFTPLEQYF.